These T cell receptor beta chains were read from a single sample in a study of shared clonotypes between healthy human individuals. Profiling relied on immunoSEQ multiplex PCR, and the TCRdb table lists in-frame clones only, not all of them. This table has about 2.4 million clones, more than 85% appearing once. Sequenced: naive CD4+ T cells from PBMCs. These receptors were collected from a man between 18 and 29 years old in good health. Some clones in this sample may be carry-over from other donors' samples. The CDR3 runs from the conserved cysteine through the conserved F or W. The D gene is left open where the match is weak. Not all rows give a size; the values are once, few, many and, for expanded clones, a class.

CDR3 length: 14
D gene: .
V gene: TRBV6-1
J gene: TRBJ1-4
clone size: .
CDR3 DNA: TGTGCCAGCAAACAGGGCCGCGCCGTTGAAAAACTGTTTTTT
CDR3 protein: CASKQGRAVEKLFF

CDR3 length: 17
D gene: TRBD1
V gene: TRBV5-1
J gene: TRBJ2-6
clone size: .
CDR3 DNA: TGCGCCAGCAGCATGGACAGGCTTAGCTCTGGGGCCAACGTCCTGACTTTC
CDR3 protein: CASSMDRLSSGANVLTF

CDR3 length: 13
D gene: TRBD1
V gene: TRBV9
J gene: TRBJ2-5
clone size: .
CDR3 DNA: TGTGCCAGCACTAAGACAGGGCTGGGGGCCCAGTACTTC
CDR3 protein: CASTKTGLGAQYF

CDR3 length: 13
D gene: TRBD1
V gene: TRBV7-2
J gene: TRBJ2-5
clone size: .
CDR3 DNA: TGTGCCAGCAACAGGGGGCGTGGAGAGACCCAGTACTTC
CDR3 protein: CASNRGRGETQYF

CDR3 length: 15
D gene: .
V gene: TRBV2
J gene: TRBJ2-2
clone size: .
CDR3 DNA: TGTGCCAGCAGTGTACAGGGAGCGAACACCGGGGAGCTGTTTTTT
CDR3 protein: CASSVQGANTGELFF

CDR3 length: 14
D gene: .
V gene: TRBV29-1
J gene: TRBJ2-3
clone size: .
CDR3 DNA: TGCAGCGCACCCCAGGGTACTAGCACAGATACGCAGTATTTT
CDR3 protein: CSAPQGTSTDTQYF

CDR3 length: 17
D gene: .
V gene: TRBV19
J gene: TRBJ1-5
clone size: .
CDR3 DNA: TGTGCCAGTAGGGAAGAAGCCAGGATTGGGTTCAATCAGCCCCAGCATTTT
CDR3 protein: CASREEARIGFNQPQHF

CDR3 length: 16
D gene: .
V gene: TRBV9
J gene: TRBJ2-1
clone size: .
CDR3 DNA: TGTGCCAGCAGCCCCTCCGGGGGAGTCTCCTACAATGAGCAGTTCTTC
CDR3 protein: CASSPSGGVSYNEQFF

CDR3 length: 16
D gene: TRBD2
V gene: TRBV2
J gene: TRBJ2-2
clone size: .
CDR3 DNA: TGTGCCAGCAGGGGGCGTACGGGAGGGTACACCGGGGAGCTGTTTTTT
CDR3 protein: CASRGRTGGYTGELFF

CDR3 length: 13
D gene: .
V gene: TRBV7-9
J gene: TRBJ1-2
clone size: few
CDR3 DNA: TGTGCCAGCAGCTTAGTAGGCGCCCATGGCTACACCTTC
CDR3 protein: CASSLVGAHGYTF

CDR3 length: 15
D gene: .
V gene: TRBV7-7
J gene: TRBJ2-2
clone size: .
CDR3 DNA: TGTGCCAGCAGCATGGACTCGCCCCACACCGGGGAGCTGTTTTTT
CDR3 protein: CASSMDSPHTGELFF

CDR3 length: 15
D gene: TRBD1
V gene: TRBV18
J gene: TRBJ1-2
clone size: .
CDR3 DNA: TGTGCCAGCTCACCGCTGACAGGGCGCGACTATGGCTACACCTTC
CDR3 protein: CASSPLTGRDYGYTF

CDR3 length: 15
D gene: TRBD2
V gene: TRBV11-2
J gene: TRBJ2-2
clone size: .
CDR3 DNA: TGTGCCAGCAGCTTCACTAGCGGGAAAACCGGGGAGCTGTTTTTT
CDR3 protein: CASSFTSGKTGELFF